This T cell receptor beta chain was sequenced in a study of identical twins. Regarding the study as a whole: Out-of-frame sharing of TCR alpha in monozygotic twins was underestimated by models. Insertion counts were lower in abundant cord blood beta clonotypes, a trend that memory repertoires did not show. Low generation-probability sequences were in excess among twin-shared out-of-frame alpha sequences.

Note on this clonotype: Its antigen is as yet unknown. The junction departs from the called germline gene at one end, perhaps through a read error.

Carrying unique molecular identifiers, the cDNA also gained a universal primer site through template switching. TCRdb re-analysed the 5' RACE reads in MiXCR, keeping a single row per CDR3 protein. The sample carries under 450,000 distinct CDR3 sequences, less than 20% recorded once. The CDR3 runs to 15 residues. The receptor comes from a man between 50 and 59 years old in good health. V gene TRBV12-3 or TRBV12-4 combines with J gene TRBJ1-4; 9 bases agree with TRBD1. The sequencing sample was made of naive T cells sorted from blood. The DNA for the CDR3 is TGTGCCAGCAGTGCCTGGACAGGGGCAAATGGAAAACTGTTTTTT. Its translation is CASSAWTGANGKLFF.